Presented here are 17 T cell receptor beta chains from one specimen sequenced in a study of PD-1 blockade in classical Hodgkin lymphoma. The assay was immunoSEQ multiplex PCR, and TCRdb's table has in-frame clones only and misses some. The data hold 40,000 to 45,000 clones, with around four fifths observed a single time. Relapse after autologous stem cell transplantation occurred in every patient, and brentuximab vedotin exposure varied. The sample here was peripheral blood mononuclear cells (PBMCs), taken at baseline. Receptors were obtained from a human donor with classical Hodgkin lymphoma.

The gene calls are TRBV20-1 and TRBJ2-2; D is ambiguous. V was trimmed by 3 bases and J by 5 bases, leaving 4 bases between them. The CDR3 totals 11 residues. Germline V gene sequence: CDR1 DFQATT, CDR2 SNEGSKA (reference sequence). This CDR3 is CSASRTGELFF. CDR3 nucleotide sequence: TGCAGTGCTAGTAGGACCGGGGAGCTGTTTTTT.

By share, this clone counts as medium-sized. The genes are TRBV4-3 and TRBJ2-2; maybe TRBD2 (5 bases). V lost 0 bases to trimming and J lost 4 bases, with 9 bases between them. CDR1 and CDR2 (germline): LGHNA, YSLEER. The CDR3 runs 15 residues. The CDR3 DNA reads as TGCGCCAGCAGCCAAGAGAGGGCGGGCACCGGGGAGCTGTTTTTT. Translating gives CASSQERAGTGELFF.

V is TRBV6-5 and J is TRBJ1-1; D call uncertain. The CDR3 has 13 residues. V shed 5 bases and J shed 2 bases, with 9 bases lying between them. Germline lookup yields CDR1 MNHEY and CDR2 SVGAGI. CDR3 nucleotide sequence: TGTGCCAGCAGTAGCGGATCTAACACTGAAGCTTTCTTT. Translation gives CASSSGSNTEAFF.

The rearrangement joins TRBV4-3 to TRBJ2-7, with no clear D. From germline, CDR1 is LGHNA and CDR2 YSLEER. This CDR3 region has 12 residues. The V end lost 5 bases, the J end lost 6 bases, and 11 bases lay between the germline ends. The chain's CDR3 is CASSISAGEQYF. CDR3 nucleotide sequence: TGCGCCAGCAGCATTTCCGCCGGCGAGCAGTACTTC.

This clone was detected only a few times. The V gene is TRBV19, the J gene TRBJ2-7; D is undetermined. V lost 5 bases, J lost 2 bases, and 13 bases lay in between. This CDR3 is built from 14 residues. Germline-derived CDR1 and CDR2 are LNHDA and SQIVND (reference sequence). CDR3 loop: CASSRLQFPYEQYF. The DNA for the CDR3 is TGTGCCAGTAGTCGGTTGCAATTCCCCTACGAGCAGTACTTC. Variable domain in full (rest from reference TRBV19 and TRBJ2-7): DGGITQSPKYLFRKEGQNVTLSCEQNLNHDAMYWYRQDPGQGLRLIYYSQIVNDFQKGDIAEGYSVSREKKESFPLTVTSAQKNPTAFYLCASSRLQFPYEQYFGPGTRLTVT.

This chain connects TRBV7-2 to TRBJ2-5; no reliable D call. The germline V and J ends were trimmed by 5 bases and 1 base, with 8 bases remaining between them. Germline-derived CDR1 and CDR2 are SGHTA and FQGNSA. This CDR3 region has 13 residues. The CDR3 spells CASSPTVQETQYF. CDR3 DNA sequence: TGTGCCAGCAGCCCCACGGTCCAAGAGACCCAGTACTTC.

By frequency in the sample, this clone is medium-sized. The chain links TRBV9 to TRBJ2-7; D might be TRBD1 (5 bases). Trimming removed 0 bases at V and 2 bases at J, with 12 bases between. CDR3 size: 15 residues. Germline V gives CDR1 SGDLS, CDR2 YYNGEE. Here the CDR3 DNA reads TGTGCCAGCAGCGTAGGGTGGGGCACCACCTACGAGCAGTACTTC. Encoded protein: CASSVGWGTTYEQYF. Drawing the rest from reference TRBV9 and TRBJ2-7, the complete variable domain is DSGVTQTPKHLITATGQRVTLRCSPRSGDLSVYWYQQSLDQGLQFLIQYYNGEERAKGNILERFSAQQFPDLHSELNLSSLELGDSALYFCASSVGWGTTYEQYFGPGTRLTVT.

The gene calls are TRBV11-2 and TRBJ2-5; tentative D call: TRBD1 (5 bases). This CDR3 is built from 14 residues. Per germline, CDR1 SGHAT and CDR2 FQNNGV. Trimming shortened V by 2 bases and J by 9 bases, and 16 bases separated the two germline ends. The CDR3 nucleotides are TGTGCCAGCAGCTTAAATCAGGGTGTTGGGGCCCAGTACTTC. Protein product: CASSLNQGVGAQYF.

The chain uses TRBV4-3 and TRBJ1-1; TRBD1 matches 8 bases. Per germline, CDR1 LGHNA and CDR2 YSLEER. Trimming at V came to 6 bases and at J to 6 bases, leaving 0 bases not matched to a gene. The CDR3 loop spans 11 amino acids. The CDR3 here is CASRQGAEAFF. The CDR3 DNA reads as TGCGCCAGCAGACAGGGGGCTGAAGCTTTCTTT.

This chain joins TRBV11-2 and TRBJ2-7; a weak D match, TRBD1 (6 bases). CDR3 size: 16 residues. The germline V gene has CDR1 SGHAT and CDR2 FQNNGV. Trimming cost V 2 bases and J 1 base, with 15 bases left between them. The CDR3 coding sequence is TGTGCCAGCAGCTTACACCACTCAGGGGCATCCTACGAGCAGTACTTC. Translation gives CASSLHHSGASYEQYF.

The chain is built from TRBV30 and TRBJ1-1; weak D call: TRBD1 (6 bases). The V gene's germline CDR1 is GTSNPN and CDR2 SVGIG (reference sequence). Trimming took 4 bases from V and 1 from J, leaving 13 bases between them. The CDR3 length is 14 residues. CDR3 amino acids: CAWNPGHQNTEAFF. CDR3 in DNA: TGTGCCTGGAATCCGGGACACCAGAACACTGAAGCTTTCTTT. Based on the CDR3 plus reference TRBV30 and TRBJ1-1, the full variable domain is SQTIHQWPATLVQPVGSPLSLECTVEGTSNPNLYWYRQAAGRGLQLLFYSVGIGQISSEVPQNLSASRPQDRQFILSSKKLLLSDSGFYLCAWNPGHQNTEAFFGQGTRLTVV.

This chain uses TRBV5-4 with TRBJ2-1, with D possibly being TRBD1 (5 bases). V lost 4 bases and J 6 bases, leaving 11 bases between the germline ends. This CDR3 contains 13 residues. Germline V gene sequence: CDR1 SGHNT, CDR2 YYREEE (reference sequence). The CDR3 spells CASSPQGINEQFF. DNA for the CDR3: TGTGCCAGCAGCCCTCAGGGTATCAATGAGCAGTTCTTC.

This chain uses TRBV5-6 with TRBJ2-1; 8 nucleotides agree with TRBD2. V dropped 4 bases and J dropped 0; count of bases not matched to a gene: 12. The CDR3 is 18 residues long. CDR1 is SGHDT and CDR2 is YYEEEE in the germline V gene. As DNA, the CDR3 is TGTGCCAGCAGCCACCGGGGGGGGACCGCTAGCTCCTACAATGAGCAGTTCTTC. Translating gives CASSHRGGTASSYNEQFF.

This chain uses TRBV6-1 with TRBJ1-2, with D tentatively TRBD1 (5 bases). This CDR3 is 14 amino acids long. The germline V gene has CDR1 MNHNS and CDR2 SASEGT. Trimming removed 0 bases at V and 1 base at J, with 6 bases between. For the CDR3, the DNA is TGTGCCAGCAGTGAAGCAGGGGTTAACTATGGCTACACCTTC. Residues: CASSEAGVNYGYTF.

V and J are TRBV5-3 and TRBJ2-7; either TRBD1 or TRBD2 may fit D (5 bases each). TRBV5-3 is an ORF; its function is uncertain. V was cut by 4 bases and J by 2 bases, with 13 bases left in between. The CDR3 consists of 14 residues. This CDR3 reads CARSTSRGAYEQYF. In DNA, the CDR3 is TGTGCCAGAAGCACATCTCGAGGGGCCTACGAGCAGTACTTC.

The chain couples TRBV11-2 to TRBJ2-1; D is perhaps TRBD1 (6 bases). CDR3 length: 17 residues. Germline lookup yields CDR1 SGHAT and CDR2 FQNNGV. V was clipped by 4 bases and J by 7 bases, with 23 bases between them. The CDR3 coding sequence is TGTGCCAGCAGCTCCTACCAGGGGCCCGAGCCTTTGAATGAGCAGTTCTTC. It specifies CASSSYQGPEPLNEQFF.

This clone was seen a few times. This chain uses TRBV4-3 with TRBJ1-3; D possibly corresponds to TRBD1 (6 bases). The CDR3 length is 18 residues. Germline CDR1 LGHNA, CDR2 YSLEER. V lost 4 bases and J lost 0, with 19 bases in between. In nucleotides, the CDR3 is TGCGCCAGCAGCCCACGGTGGGGGCAGCCAAACTCTGGAAACACCATATATTTT. Translated: CASSPRWGQPNSGNTIYF.